These 26 T cell receptor beta chains originate from one sample sequenced in a study of post-analysis software for immune sequencing data. The study's findings and limits: Controls showed lower frequencies than patients for roughly five TRBV segments, and TRBV5-6, TRBV5-1 and TRBV20-1 were among these.

Built from TCR beta cDNA, the libraries had unique molecular identifiers in them. TCRdb reprocessed the PCR reads via MiXCR and lists one record per CDR3 protein. The table records approximately 570,000 distinct CDR3 sequences, 44% of them present only once. Antigens for these TCRs are unknown. Sequencing used blood. The receptors shown here come from a girl between 10 and 17 years old with multiple sclerosis.

V gene TRBV4-2 combines with J gene TRBJ1-4, with D hard to call. V lost 0 bases to trimming and J lost 8 bases, with 10 bases between them. Germline CDR1 is LGHNA and CDR2 is YNFKEQ. The CDR3 covers 14 residues. The CDR3 coding sequence is TGTGCCAGCAGCCAAGATCTGAAGGAGGAAAAACTGTTTTTT. This gives the protein CASSQDLKEEKLFF.

This clonotype was seen only a few times. This sequence joins TRBV5-1 and TRBJ1-5; D perhaps matches TRBD1 (6 bases). Germline CDR1 is SGHRS and CDR2 is YFSETQ. With 4 bases removed from V and 5 bases from J, the gap between germline ends came to 10 bases. The CDR3 loop spans 13 amino acids. The CDR3 here is CASSPEGDQPQHF. The CDR3 DNA reads TGCGCCAGCAGCCCGGAGGGGGATCAGCCCCAGCATTTT.

The V and J genes are TRBV28 and TRBJ1-1; D remains ambiguous. V lost 2 bases, J lost 0 bases, and 13 bases lay in between. Germline lookup yields CDR1 MDHEN and CDR2 SYDVKM. The CDR3 loop spans 16 amino acids. The chain's CDR3 is CASSLRAGRVNTEAFF. The CDR3 DNA follows: TGTGCCAGCAGTTTAAGGGCCGGAAGGGTGAACACTGAAGCTTTCTTT.

This clonotype was counted only a few times. As DNA, the CDR3 is TGTGCCAGCAGACAGGGGATGGTACCGGTAGTTAATGAGCAGTTCTTC. Protein: CASRQGMVPVVNEQFF. V usage is TRBV6-5 and J usage is TRBJ2-1, with 7 bases matching TRBD1. Looked up from germline, CDR1 is MNHEY and CDR2 is SVGAGI. The CDR3 runs 16 residues. J lost 7 bases, V lost 6 bases, and 15 bases had no gene match.

This clonotype was picked up a small number of times. The CDR3 region has the DNA TGTGCCAGCAGCTTAGGGACTACCGACCAAGAGACCCAGTACTTC. This translates into CASSLGTTDQETQYF. The chain employs TRBV7-2 and TRBJ2-5, with TRBD2 as a possible D gene (6 bases). With 1 base removed from V and 0 bases from J, the gap between germline ends came to 9 bases. This CDR3 is 15 amino acids long. Germline V CDR1 and CDR2: SGHTA, FQGNSA.

This clonotype has a handful of counts. This chain connects TRBV20-1 to TRBJ1-2; maybe TRBD1 (5 bases). CDR3 size: 13 residues. Per the germline V gene, CDR1 is DFQATT and CDR2 is SNEGSKA (reference sequence). Trimming pared 1 base from V and 4 bases from J, leaving 10 bases between. Here the CDR3 reads CSARGSDSYGYTF. The DNA for the CDR3 is TGCAGTGCTAGAGGTAGTGACAGCTATGGCTACACCTTC.

At least ten counts were recorded for this clonotype. The chain joins TRBV7-7 to TRBJ2-5; TRBD2 matches 8 bases. V trimming: 5 bases; J trimming: 2 bases; junction bases outside the gene matches: 7. Germline CDR1 SSHAT, CDR2 FNYEAQ (reference sequence). The length of the CDR3 is 15 residues. Here the CDR3 reads CASSKGSGVQETQYF. CDR3 bases: TGTGCCAGCAGCAAAGGTAGCGGGGTTCAAGAGACCCAGTACTTC.

This chain links TRBV7-7 with TRBJ2-5, with a possible D match to TRBD2 (5 bases). Germline CDR1 and CDR2: SSHAT and FNYEAQ (reference sequence). V was clipped by 4 bases and J by 5 bases, with 14 bases between them. CDR3 size: 14 residues. The CDR3 DNA follows: TGTGCCAGCAGCTCATCCGAGGGCCAGGAGACCCAGTACTTC. Translating it yields CASSSSEGQETQYF. Based on the CDR3 plus reference TRBV7-7 and TRBJ2-5, the full variable domain is GAGVSQSPRYKVTKRGQDVTLRCDPISSHATLYWYQQALGQGPEFLTYFNYEAQPDKSGLPSDRFSAERPEGSISTLTIQRTEQRDSAMYRCASSSSEGQETQYFGPGTRLLVL.

V is TRBV3-1 and J is TRBJ2-3; TRBD2 matches at 15 bases. The length of the CDR3 is 15 residues. V lost 6 bases and J lost 3; bases outside the gene matches: 1. Germline V lookup: CDR1 LGHDT, CDR2 YNNKEL (reference sequence). The CDR3 DNA reads as TGTGCCAGCAGGGGGACTAGCGGGGGGACAGATACGCAGTATTTT. Protein sequence: CASRGTSGGTDTQYF.

V usage is TRBV6-1 and J usage is TRBJ2-5; no clear D. The CDR3 is made up of 14 amino acids. Looked up from germline, CDR1 is MNHNS and CDR2 is SASEGT. V lost 0 bases and J lost 11, with 16 bases in between. The CDR3 nucleotides read TGTGCCAGCAGTGAAGCATCCCGGATGGGTGAGCAGTACTTC. Translating it yields CASSEASRMGEQYF.

J is TRBJ2-1 and V is TRBV24-1; possible D gene TRBD1, 5 bases. This CDR3 comprises 15 residues. V was trimmed by 5 bases and J by 7 bases, leaving 17 bases between them. The germline gives CDR1 KGHDR, CDR2 SFDVKD. CDR3 amino acids: CATSATLRQSNEQFF. The DNA for the CDR3 is TGTGCCACCAGTGCCACTCTTAGACAGTCGAATGAGCAGTTCTTC.

This clonotype turned up a few times. The rearrangement links TRBV28 to TRBJ2-5; a possible D gene is TRBD2 (5 bases). The CDR3 contains 16 residues. CDR1 is MDHEN, CDR2 SYDVKM, per germline. V gave up 7 bases and J gave up 3 bases, with 21 bases separating them. CDR3 sequence reads: CASTTGRGSGKETQYF. As DNA, the CDR3 is TGTGCCAGCACCACTGGCCGCGGGTCTGGGAAAGAGACCCAGTACTTC.

The rearrangement joins TRBV5-1 to TRBJ1-6; 10 bases are shared with TRBD1. V shed 2 bases, J shed 14 bases, and the junction held 10 bases outside the gene matches. Germline loops: CDR1 SGHRS, CDR2 YFSETQ. The CDR3 is 15 amino acids. The CDR3 bases are TGCGCCAGCAGCTTTGGGACAGGGGACGTCGGGGCCCTCCACTTT. Translation gives CASSFGTGDVGALHF.

The chain uses TRBV12-3 or TRBV12-4 and TRBJ2-1; D perhaps matches TRBD1 (5 bases). V dropped 6 bases and J dropped 2 bases, with 17 bases sitting between them. The CDR3 runs 16 residues. CDR3 sequence: CASSPRATRPYNEQFF. The DNA of the CDR3 is TGTGCCAGCAGCCCCAGGGCAACCAGGCCCTACAATGAGCAGTTCTTC.

The CDR3 coding sequence is TGTGCCAGCTCACGACTACAAGAGACCCAGTACTTC. Residues: CASSRLQETQYF. The V and J genes are TRBV18 and TRBJ2-5; the D gene is possibly TRBD2 (5 bases). CDR3 length: 12 amino acids. The ends were cut back, 4 bases at V and 2 bases at J, with 5 bases in the middle. Germline V gene data show CDR1 as KGHSH and CDR2 as LQKENI.

The rearrangement joins TRBV12-3 or TRBV12-4 to TRBJ1-2; D remains unclear. The CDR3 loop spans 14 amino acids. V was cut by 6 bases and J by 4 bases, with 15 bases left in between. CDR3 nucleotide sequence: TGTGCCAGCAGCCCCGTTGGCAAGACCTATGGCTACACCTTC. Translation gives CASSPVGKTYGYTF.

The chain has TRBV28 and TRBJ2-3; D not certain. V shed 3 bases and J shed 3 bases, with 4 bases lying between them. The CDR3 extends over 12 amino acids. The germline V gene encodes CDR1 MDHEN and CDR2 SYDVKM. The CDR3 bases are TGTGCCAGCAGTTTTACGACAGATACGCAGTATTTT. Its translation is CASSFTTDTQYF.

V and J are TRBV12-3 or TRBV12-4 and TRBJ2-2; no reliable D call. The CDR3 has 12 residues. V shed 4 bases and J shed 6 bases, with 6 bases lying between them. CDR3 sequence (DNA): TGTGCCAGCAGTTCAGGTGCCGGGGAGCTGTTTTTT. Its protein product is CASSSGAGELFF.

The J gene is TRBJ1-1, the V gene TRBV6-1; D remains ambiguous. The germline V gene encodes CDR1 MNHNS and CDR2 SASEGT. Trimming pared 2 bases from V and 1 base from J, leaving 11 bases between. The CDR3 sequence is 15 residues long. The CDR3 reads CASSEYHTGNTEAFF. DNA for the CDR3: TGTGCCAGCAGTGAATACCACACCGGGAACACTGAAGCTTTCTTT.

The chain employs TRBV29-1 and TRBJ2-7, with no clear D. Trimming cost V 4 bases and J 4 bases, with 11 bases left between them. The CDR3 is 12 residues long. The V gene's germline CDR1 is SQVTM and CDR2 ANQGSEA. This CDR3 reads CSVVQESYEQYF. CDR3 nucleotides: TGCAGCGTTGTGCAGGAGTCATACGAGCAGTACTTC.

The chain uses TRBV28 and TRBJ2-5; 10 positions agree with TRBD1. The J call may be in error: the DNA end matches TRBJ2-7 better. The CDR3 has 14 amino acids. Germline loops: CDR1 MDHEN, CDR2 SYDVKM. The CDR3 here is CASSLGQGTREQYF. CDR3 in DNA: TGTGCCAGCAGTTTGGGACAGGGGACGCGCGAGCAGTACTTC.

CDR3 nucleotides: TGTGCCAGCAGTGATAGCTTGGACTACGAGCAGTACTTC. It yields the protein CASSDSLDYEQYF. V and J are TRBV6-1 and TRBJ2-7; D is unclear. The CDR3 covers 13 residues. The V end lost 3 bases, the J end lost 3 bases, and 9 bases lay between the germline ends. Germline-derived CDR1 and CDR2 are MNHNS and SASEGT.

This clonotype was found a few times. V gene TRBV9 combines with J gene TRBJ2-7; D remains ambiguous. Germline loops: CDR1 SGDLS, CDR2 YYNGEE. The CDR3 covers 13 residues. Deletions cut 1 base from V and 3 bases from J, with 8 bases between. The CDR3 DNA follows: TGTGCCAGCAGCGTAAGGTTAGACTACGAGCAGTACTTC. This codes for CASSVRLDYEQYF.

The V gene is TRBV6-5, the J gene TRBJ1-2; TRBD1 might be the D (6 bases). The CDR3 is 15 amino acids. With 0 bases removed from V and 7 bases from J, the gap between germline ends came to 15 bases. CDR1 and CDR2 (germline): MNHEY, SVGAGI. The CDR3 bases are TGTGCCAGCAGTTACTCTACCGGGGGCGGTCGTGGCTACACCTTC. Translation gives CASSYSTGGGRGYTF.

The chain joins TRBV9 to TRBJ2-5; TRBD2 is a possible D gene (5 bases). The tail of the sequence fits TRBJ2-7 better, so the J call may be wrong. CDR3 size: 14 residues. CDR1 SGDLS and CDR2 YYNGEE come from the germline V gene. The CDR3 is CASSVGTLAGEQYF. The CDR3 nucleotides are TGTGCCAGCAGCGTAGGGACCCTAGCCGGCGAGCAGTACTTC.

This clonotype has only a few counts. The chain combines TRBV9 with TRBJ2-1; weak D call: TRBD2 (6 bases). V lost 0 bases to trimming and J lost 9 bases, with 16 bases between them. The CDR3 runs to 15 residues. In germline, CDR1 is SGDLS, CDR2 YYNGEE. Here the CDR3 DNA reads TGTGCCAGCAGCGTAGTGGGGACTCCCTTGGGTGAGCAGTTCTTC. This codes for CASSVVGTPLGEQFF.